These 30 T cell receptor beta chains originate from one sample sequenced in a study of early T cells in non-severe SARS-CoV-2 infection. Using its own MiXCR run on the 5' RACE reads, TCRdb lists one record per CDR3 protein. The table lists roughly 69,000 distinct CDR3 sequences, about 9% of them singletons. Sample: whole blood. The receptors come from an adult who was a healthcare worker with PCR-confirmed SARS-CoV-2 infection or an uninfected control (not recorded which).

The chain combines TRBV10-3 with TRBJ1-1; D remains ambiguous. Germline V gene data show CDR1 as ENHRY and CDR2 as SYGVKD. Trimming removed 6 bases from V and 2 bases from J, with 10 bases in between. The CDR3 sequence is 13 residues long. The CDR3 here is CAIRGSDNTEAFF. CDR3 bases: TGTGCCATCAGGGGATCAGATAACACTGAAGCTTTCTTT.

The rearrangement uses TRBV7-3 and TRBJ2-1; TRBD2 aligns across 11 bases. The germline CDR1 and CDR2 sequences are SGHTA and FQGTGA. Trimming took 10 bases from V and 6 from J; bases not matched to a gene: 5. The CDR3 length is 13 residues. Here the CDR3 DNA reads TGTGCCACTTCTAGCGGGGGGAGCAATGAGCAGTTCTTC. This translates into CATSSGGSNEQFF.

The chain uses TRBV5-1 and TRBJ2-2; D possibly corresponds to TRBD2 (5 bases). Germline V CDR1 and CDR2: SGHRS, YFSETQ. The CDR3 is made up of 12 amino acids. V was shortened by 8 bases and J by 5 bases, with 10 bases between the two germline ends. The CDR3 DNA reads TGCGCCAGTTTTCAGCGGACCGGGGAGCTGTTTTTT. This sequence encodes CASFQRTGELFF.

The J gene is TRBJ1-3, the V gene TRBV5-5; maybe TRBD1 (6 bases). The CDR3 length is 14 residues. V lost 0 bases and J lost 4, with 8 bases in between. The germline CDR1 and CDR2 sequences are SGHKS and YYEKEE (reference sequence). The CDR3: CASSLGRGGNTIYF. The CDR3 DNA follows: TGTGCCAGCAGCTTGGGCAGGGGAGGAAACACCATATATTTT.

The chain combines TRBV29-1 with TRBJ2-1, with D tentatively TRBD2 (5 bases). This CDR3 contains 15 residues. The germline V gene has CDR1 SQVTM and CDR2 ANQGSEA. The germline V and J ends were trimmed by 3 bases and 0 bases, with 12 bases remaining between them. The CDR3 region is CSVESRGSSYNEQFF. The CDR3, as DNA: TGCAGCGTTGAGTCCCGGGGTTCCTCCTACAATGAGCAGTTCTTC.

Regarding this clonotype: A much bigger clone sits one base away, suggesting this may be a read error. The chain employs TRBV2 and TRBJ2-1; possibly TRBD2 for D (5 bases). V was clipped by 10 bases and J by 8 bases, with 21 bases between them. The length of the CDR3 is 14 residues. Per germline, CDR1 SNHLY and CDR2 FYNNEI. Written as DNA, the CDR3 is TGTGCCAACACCCGGGGAGACGTGCCCGATGAGCAGTTCTTC. As protein: CANTRGDVPDEQFF.

This clonotype appeared many times. The rearrangement links TRBV20-1 to TRBJ1-4; tentative D call: TRBD1 (6 bases). The CDR3 length is 13 residues. Germline lookup yields CDR1 DFQATT and CDR2 SNEGSKA (reference sequence). V was shortened by 6 bases and J by 8 bases, with 16 bases between the two germline ends. The CDR3 loop reads CSALVQGNEKLFF. The CDR3 DNA reads as TGCAGTGCCCTTGTACAGGGTAACGAAAAACTGTTTTTT.

The sample holds many counts of this clonotype. This sequence joins TRBV13 and TRBJ2-1; 7 nucleotides line up with TRBD1. The CDR3 totals 11 residues. The V and J ends lost 5 bases and 9 bases, in that order; junction bases with no gene match: 1. The germline gives CDR1 PRHDT, CDR2 FYEKMQ (reference sequence). The chain's CDR3 is CASSPGGEQFF. The CDR3 DNA is TGTGCCAGCAGCCCAGGGGGTGAGCAGTTCTTC.

This clonotype was observed a handful of times. V is TRBV11-3 and J is TRBJ2-6; no clear D gene. The V end was cut by 3 bases, the J end by 4 bases, with 4 bases between. The CDR3 contains 13 residues. Germline V gives CDR1 SGHNT, CDR2 YENEEA. The CDR3 DNA sequence: TGTGCCAGCAGCTTCGCCGGGGCCAACGTCCTGACTTTC. Translating gives CASSFAGANVLTF.

The V and J genes are TRBV7-3 and TRBJ2-3, with 14 nucleotides matching TRBD2. Per germline, CDR1 SGHTA and CDR2 FQGTGA. J lost 0 bases, V lost 5 bases, and 10 bases had no gene match. This CDR3 contains 19 residues. The CDR3 loop reads CASSPAGLAGGPSTDTQYF. CDR3 nucleotides: TGTGCCAGCAGCCCCGCCGGACTAGCGGGGGGACCTAGCACAGATACGCAGTATTTT.

This clonotype showed up many times. V usage is TRBV29-1 and J usage is TRBJ2-5, with D perhaps TRBD1 (6 bases). V was shortened by 8 bases and J by 4 bases, with 17 bases between the two germline ends. CDR3 length: 13 amino acids. CDR1 is SQVTM, CDR2 ANQGSEA, per germline. The DNA of the CDR3 is TGCAGCCTCCGCGACAAAGGGGGAGAGACCCAGTACTTC. It specifies CSLRDKGGETQYF.

The chain combines TRBV5-5 with TRBJ2-5; 9 bases match TRBD2. This CDR3 is built from 15 residues. Germline V gene sequence: CDR1 SGHKS, CDR2 YYEKEE (reference sequence). The J segment lost 0 bases and the V segment lost 3 bases, leaving 3 bases of the junction unmatched. The CDR3 region has the DNA TGTGCCAGCAGCTCACTAGCGGGCCACCAAGAGACCCAGTACTTC. Amino acids: CASSSLAGHQETQYF.

The V call is TRBV11-2, the J call TRBJ2-5; D call uncertain. The V end was cut by 1 base, the J end by 1 base, with 1 base between. Germline V gene lookup returns CDR1 SGHAT and CDR2 FQNNGV. The CDR3 sequence is 12 residues long. The CDR3 sequence: CASSLVQETQYF. DNA of the CDR3: TGTGCCAGCAGCTTAGTCCAAGAGACCCAGTACTTC. Complete variable domain (other parts from reference TRBV11-2 and TRBJ2-5): EAGVAQSPRYKIIEKRQSVAFWCNPISGHATLYWYQQILGQGPKLLIQFQNNGVVDDSQLPKDRFSAERLKGVDSTLKIQPAKLEDSAVYLCASSLVQETQYFGPGTRLLVL.

This clonotype was seen at least ten times. For the CDR3, the DNA is TGTGCCAGCAGCTTGGCTGTGTGGGATACGCAGTATTTT. Translated, it gives CASSLAVWDTQYF. The J gene is TRBJ2-3, the V gene TRBV5-4; D unclear. Trimming took off 0 bases at V and 6 bases at J, with 8 bases between the two ends. The V gene's germline CDR1 is SGHNT and CDR2 YYREEE (reference sequence). The CDR3 runs 13 residues.

The CDR3 nucleotides read TGTGCCAGCTCCCTGGGACAGACTTACAATGAGCAGTTCTTC. It yields the protein CASSLGQTYNEQFF. The chain uses TRBV7-6 and TRBJ2-1; 7 bases line up with TRBD1. The V gene end was trimmed by 8 bases and the J gene end by 4 bases; junction bases not matched to a gene: 8. CDR1 is SGHVS, CDR2 FNYEAQ, per germline. CDR3 length: 14 residues.

This clonotype came up many times. The V and J genes are TRBV12-3 or TRBV12-4 and TRBJ2-1; 10 bases fit TRBD2. The CDR3 consists of 14 residues. J lost 6 bases, V lost 4 bases, and 3 bases had no gene match. This CDR3 reads CASSSSGSINEQFF. The CDR3 DNA sequence: TGTGCCAGCAGTTCTAGCGGGAGCATCAATGAGCAGTTCTTC.

This clonotype was seen repeatedly, ten times or more. This chain connects TRBV10-2 to TRBJ2-5, with D maybe TRBD1 (6 bases). The CDR3 has 14 amino acids. V was trimmed by 0 bases and J by 3 bases, leaving 8 bases between them. The germline V gene has CDR1 WSHSY and CDR2 SAAADI. The CDR3 sequence is CASSESNREETQYF. In DNA, the CDR3 is TGCGCCAGCAGTGAGTCAAACAGGGAAGAGACCCAGTACTTC.

The V gene is TRBV20-1, the J gene TRBJ2-7, with D possibly matching TRBD2 (7 bases). V gave up 4 bases and J gave up 8 bases, with 18 bases separating them. The CDR3 has 13 amino acids. The germline V gene has CDR1 DFQATT and CDR2 SNEGSKA (reference sequence). Here the CDR3 DNA reads TGCAGTGCTACGCGGGGGCCCGTCCTCCAGCAGTACTTC. Amino acids: CSATRGPVLQQYF.

This clonotype was detected ten times or more. V gene TRBV25-1 combines with J gene TRBJ2-6; no reliable D call. The length of the CDR3 is 14 residues. Trimming shortened V by 3 bases and J by 8 bases, and 11 bases separated the two germline ends. Germline-derived CDR1 and CDR2 are MGHDK and SYGVNS. CDR3 DNA sequence: TGTGCCAGCAGTGAGACAAGAGATACCAACGTCCTGACTTTC. Translated, it gives CASSETRDTNVLTF.

Only a few counts were recorded for this clonotype. The chain carries TRBV12-3 or TRBV12-4 and TRBJ1-5, with 7 bases lining up with TRBD1. V shed 6 bases and J 1 base; nucleotides not matched to a gene: 3. The CDR3 has 14 amino acids. The CDR3 DNA reads TGTGCCAGCAGCCGGGGACAGAGCAATCAGCCCCAGCATTTT. It translates to CASSRGQSNQPQHF.

This clonotype was counted a few times. This chain joins TRBV5-1 and TRBJ2-3, with D unresolved. The V end was cut by 4 bases, the J end by 2 bases, with 11 bases between. The CDR3 loop spans 14 amino acids. CDR1 is SGHRS, CDR2 YFSETQ, per germline. The CDR3 here is CASSTRPTTDTQYF. The CDR3 DNA reads as TGCGCCAGCAGCACCCGTCCCACCACAGATACGCAGTATTTT.

This clonotype was recorded at least ten times. This chain joins TRBV25-1 and TRBJ2-1; D is ambiguous. The length of the CDR3 is 16 residues. CDR1 and CDR2 (germline): MGHDK, SYGVNS. Between the trimmed V and J ends, which lost 4 bases and 0 bases, there was a span of 13 bases. The CDR3 nucleotides are TGTGCCAGCAGTGCCCCTACTACGCGCTCCTACAATGAGCAGTTCTTC. Residues: CASSAPTTRSYNEQFF.

At least ten counts were recorded for this clonotype. The genes are TRBV14 and TRBJ2-3; D remains ambiguous. The length of the CDR3 is 15 residues. From germline, CDR1 is SGHDN and CDR2 FVKESK. Deletions cut 1 base from V and 0 bases from J, with 8 bases between. DNA of the CDR3: TGTGCCAGCAGCCAAGGTTTCTTAAGCACAGATACGCAGTATTTT. Encoded protein: CASSQGFLSTDTQYF.

In its sample, this clonotype was seen a few times. The J gene is TRBJ2-7, the V gene TRBV14, with D unresolved. CDR3 length equals 14 residues. Germline V gives CDR1 SGHDN, CDR2 FVKESK. Between the trimmed V and J ends, which lost 4 bases and 3 bases, there was a span of 13 bases. The DNA for the CDR3 is TGTGCCAGCAGCCCTTTAGGCTACCGCTACGAGCAGTACTTC. This codes for CASSPLGYRYEQYF.

This clonotype was seen ten or more times. The chain uses TRBV18 and TRBJ2-7, with D possibly matching TRBD2 (5 bases). This CDR3 spans 13 amino acids. Germline lookup yields CDR1 KGHSH and CDR2 LQKENI. V was pared by 3 bases and J by 7 bases, with 13 bases between. The CDR3 here is CASSPTRGEEQYF. In DNA form, the CDR3 reads TGTGCCAGCTCACCGACTCGGGGAGAAGAGCAGTACTTC.

This clonotype turned up a few times. The chain employs TRBV6-2 or TRBV6-3 and TRBJ1-1; D call uncertain. Trimming stripped 2 bases from V and 0 bases from J, with 7 bases between. Germline V lookup: CDR1 MNHEY, CDR2 SVGEGT. The CDR3 loop spans 14 amino acids. The CDR3, as DNA: TGTGCCAGCAGTTACGTACGGTTGAACACTGAAGCTTTCTTT. Residues: CASSYVRLNTEAFF.

This clonotype was counted ten times or more. CDR3 region: CASSPTRVNNEQFF. The CDR3 coding sequence is TGTGCCAGCAGCCCCACCAGGGTAAACAATGAGCAGTTCTTC. The chain combines TRBV7-2 with TRBJ2-1; tentative D call: TRBD1 (5 bases). The CDR3 has 14 residues. CDR1 and CDR2 (germline): SGHTA, FQGNSA. Deletions cut 5 bases from V and 5 bases from J, with 13 bases between.

The chain recombines TRBV21-1 with TRBJ2-7; the table calls TRBD1, which could not be checked here. TRBV21-1 is recorded as a pseudogene. The CDR3 is 14 residues long. CDR3 residues: CASSTKTGHREQYF. In DNA form, the CDR3 reads TGTGCCAGCAGCACCAAGACCGGACACAGGGAGCAGTACTTC.

The rearrangement uses TRBV5-1 and TRBJ2-4; TRBD1 or TRBD2 may be the D gene (5 bases each). Trimming took 3 bases from V and 8 from J, leaving 15 bases between them. CDR3 length: 14 amino acids. Germline CDR1 SGHRS, CDR2 YFSETQ. CDR3 loop: CASSWDGPGDIQYF. CDR3 in DNA: TGCGCCAGCAGCTGGGACGGACCTGGGGACATTCAGTACTTC.

At least ten counts were recorded for this clonotype. V is TRBV27 and J is TRBJ2-2, with TRBD2 as a possible D gene (6 bases). Per the germline V gene, CDR1 is MNHEY and CDR2 is SMNVEV (reference sequence). Trimming shortened V by 2 bases and J by 3 bases, and 13 bases separated the two germline ends. This CDR3 is built from 16 residues. The CDR3 protein is CASSLAGRIDTGELFF. DNA for the CDR3: TGTGCCAGCAGTTTAGCGGGGAGGATAGACACCGGGGAGCTGTTTTTT.